This T cell receptor beta chain was found in a study of blood T cell repertoires in COVID-19. This CDR3 spans 13 amino acids. V dropped 1 base and J dropped 14 bases, with 16 bases sitting between them. The V gene's germline CDR1 is SGHRS and CDR2 YFSETQ. Sequencing was performed with immunoSEQ multiplex PCR; in TCRdb, only in-frame clones are kept and a portion is missing. The table has fewer than 150,000 clones, about four fifths seen once; the top ten hold around 20%. This receptor was taken from an elderly man with acute or convalescent COVID-19. V usage is TRBV5-1 and J usage is TRBJ2-1; perhaps TRBD2 as D (5 bases). The sequencing sample was made of peripheral blood. The CDR3 region has the DNA TGCGCCAGCAGCTTGCGCTCTGGGGAGCCGGAGTTCTTC. It yields the protein CASSLRSGEPEFF.